Each of the 9 T cell receptor beta chains below was sequenced from the same sample in a study of shared clonotypes between healthy human individuals. Terminally differentiated effector memory CD45RA+ cells were left out of the naive CD8 fraction, which was CD45RO-negative and positively selected for CCR7. Some clones are missing from TCRdb's copy, which holds only in-frame ones; the method was immunoSEQ multiplex PCR. This table has more than 2 million clones, over 85% appearing once. Sequencing was done on a sample of naive CD8+ T cells sorted from blood. The source is a man between 18 and 29 years old in good health.

The genes are TRBV7-9 and TRBJ1-4, with TRBD1 identical over 7 bases. There are 15 residues in the CDR3. Germline V gene lookup returns CDR1 SEHNR and CDR2 FQNEAQ (reference sequence). V lost 4 bases, J lost 3 bases, and 5 bases stayed unmatched. CDR3 in DNA: TGTGCCAGCAGCTCAAAACAGGGGCCTAATGAAAAACTGTTTTTT. It translates to CASSSKQGPNEKLFF.

The rearrangement joins TRBV27 to TRBJ1-6; TRBD1 matches at 10 bases. The CDR3 length is 16 residues. Germline values: CDR1 MNHEY, CDR2 SMNVEV (reference sequence). Trimming took 3 bases from V and 5 from J; bases not matched to a gene: 4. This CDR3 is CASSFLGQGDNSPLHF. CDR3 in DNA: TGTGCCAGCAGTTTTCTCGGACAGGGGGATAATTCACCCCTCCACTTT.

The V call is TRBV27, the J call TRBJ1-1, with 8 bases aligning to TRBD1. Trimming took 4 bases from V and 3 from J; bases not matched to a gene: 25. The CDR3 totals 21 residues. Germline loops: CDR1 MNHEY, CDR2 SMNVEV (reference sequence). CDR3 amino acids: CASSSKYEDRVKFKGDTEAFF. In nucleotides, the CDR3 is TGTGCCAGCAGTTCAAAATACGAGGACAGGGTAAAGTTCAAGGGGGACACTGAAGCTTTCTTT.

The J gene is TRBJ1-2, the V gene TRBV7-9; D possibly corresponds to TRBD1 (5 bases). CDR3 size: 17 residues. V lost 3 bases, J lost 3 bases, and 20 bases lay in between. Germline-derived CDR1 and CDR2 are SEHNR and FQNEAQ (reference sequence). CDR3: CASSLVIAGDGDYGYTF. Written as DNA, the CDR3 is TGTGCCAGCAGCTTGGTTATTGCGGGGGACGGTGACTATGGCTACACCTTC.

The chain combines TRBV5-1 with TRBJ2-5, with D possibly TRBD1 on 8 matching bases. Trimming removed 4 bases at V and 5 bases at J, with 18 bases between. The CDR3 has 15 residues. Germline CDR1 SGHRS, CDR2 YFSETQ. CDR3 sequence reads: CASSPRTGRGETQYF. The CDR3 DNA reads as TGCGCCAGCAGCCCAAGGACAGGGAGGGGGGAGACCCAGTACTTC.

V and J are TRBV29-1 and TRBJ2-7, with 7 bases identical to TRBD2. The CDR3 runs 13 residues. V gave up 6 bases and J gave up 0 bases; unmatched junction bases: 5. Per germline, CDR1 SQVTM and CDR2 ANQGSEA. In nucleotides, the CDR3 is TGCAGCGTCCTAGCGGCCAGCTCCTACGAGCAGTACTTC. Encoded protein: CSVLAASSYEQYF.

The V call is TRBV5-4, the J call TRBJ2-7, with 7 bases lining up with TRBD2. V lost 0 bases to trimming and J lost 3 bases; unmatched junction nucleotides: 6. In germline, CDR1 is SGHNT, CDR2 YYREEE (reference sequence). This CDR3 is built from 15 residues. The CDR3 loop reads CASSLEASGFYEQYF. DNA of the CDR3: TGTGCCAGCAGCTTGGAGGCTAGCGGTTTCTACGAGCAGTACTTC.

The V gene is TRBV9, the J gene TRBJ1-1; unclear D gene. V lost 9 bases to trimming and J lost 1 base, with 13 bases between them. CDR3 length: 13 amino acids. Germline CDR1 reads SGDLS; CDR2 reads YYNGEE. The CDR3 loop is CATEEVENTEAFF. The CDR3 DNA reads as TGTGCCACCGAGGAGGTTGAGAACACTGAAGCTTTCTTT.

This sequence joins TRBV2 and TRBJ1-6; D might be TRBD1 (5 bases). Germline CDR1 is SNHLY and CDR2 is FYNNEI. Trimming removed 4 bases from V and 6 bases from J, with 10 bases in between. The CDR3 runs 14 residues. The CDR3 loop reads CASSGGWGNSPLHF. CDR3 bases: TGTGCCAGCAGTGGGGGGTGGGGTAATTCACCCCTCCACTTT.